Below are 15 T cell receptor beta chains sequenced from a single sample in a study of cytomegalovirus exposure and HLA in healthy donors. Vbeta (60) and Jbeta (13) primers were used in the PCR. Clones were sequenced by immunoSEQ multiplex PCR, and TCRdb holds only the in-frame ones, with some missing. The data show about 110,000 clones, less than 85% seen once. Sample: PBMCs. Receptors were obtained from a man aged 30 to 45 in good health and CMV-seropositive.

The table lists this clone with a few counts. This rearrangement joins TRBV19 to TRBJ1-1, with D unclear. CDR3 length: 13 amino acids. V was trimmed by 1 base and J by 3 bases, leaving 6 bases between them. In germline, CDR1 is LNHDA, CDR2 SQIVND (reference sequence). The DNA for the CDR3 is TGTGCCAGTAGTATAGTGCGGGACACTGAAGCTTTCTTT. Its translation: CASSIVRDTEAFF. Filled out from reference TRBV19 and TRBJ1-1, the complete variable domain reads DGGITQSPKYLFRKEGQNVTLSCEQNLNHDAMYWYRQDPGQGLRLIYYSQIVNDFQKGDIAEGYSVSREKKESFPLTVTSAQKNPTAFYLCASSIVRDTEAFFGQGTRLTVV.

The V call is TRBV4-3, the J call TRBJ2-1, with a tentative D call TRBD2 (6 bases). The length of the CDR3 is 14 residues. V was pared by 4 bases and J by 7 bases, with 14 bases between. In germline, CDR1 is LGHNA, CDR2 YSLEER. CDR3 region: CASSPAGLYNEQFF. The DNA of the CDR3 is TGCGCCAGCAGCCCCGCGGGACTTTATAATGAGCAGTTCTTC.

The chain links TRBV4-2 to TRBJ2-3; TRBD2 might be the D (6 bases). In germline, CDR1 is LGHNA, CDR2 YNFKEQ. Trimming shortened V by 0 bases and J by 3 bases, and 10 bases separated the two germline ends. This CDR3 contains 15 residues. The CDR3 region has the DNA TGTGCCAGCAGCCAAGATCGGCGGGGAACAGATACGCAGTATTTT. This sequence encodes CASSQDRRGTDTQYF.

The chain recombines TRBV9 with TRBJ2-7, with D possibly TRBD1 on 5 matching bases. Per the germline V gene, CDR1 is SGDLS and CDR2 is YYNGEE. V gave up 3 bases and J gave up 5 bases, with 9 bases separating them. The CDR3 loop spans 12 amino acids. As DNA, the CDR3 is TGTGCCAGCAGCGGGGTGGGGCACGAGCAGTACTTC. As protein: CASSGVGHEQYF.

This clone turned up a few times. The chain has TRBV6-4 and TRBJ2-1; 8 bases match TRBD2. V lost 4 bases to trimming and J lost 6 bases; unmatched junction nucleotides: 2. This CDR3 comprises 13 residues. Germline values: CDR1 MRHNA, CDR2 SNTAGT. CDR3 in amino acids: CASSAGTSNEQFF. For the CDR3, the DNA is TGTGCCAGCAGTGCCGGGACTAGCAATGAGCAGTTCTTC.

The chain has TRBV9 and TRBJ2-3, with a weak D call TRBD1 (6 bases). The ends were cut back, 3 bases at V and 3 bases at J, with 17 bases in the middle. Germline V gene sequence: CDR1 SGDLS, CDR2 YYNGEE. The CDR3 runs 16 residues. The DNA for the CDR3 is TGTGCCAGCAGCGCCCTCCAGGGGCGGACGACAGATACGCAGTATTTT. It is translated as CASSALQGRTTDTQYF.

This clone is a singleton in its sample. The chain links TRBV28 to TRBJ1-3; possible D gene TRBD1, 6 bases. CDR3 length equals 16 residues. Looked up from germline, CDR1 is MDHEN and CDR2 is SYDVKM. Trimming left V 5 bases short and J 0 bases short, with 14 bases between. In DNA, the CDR3 is TGTGCCAGCAGTCCACAGGGACACCTCTCTGGAAACACCATATATTTT. Translated: CASSPQGHLSGNTIYF.

The chain has TRBV6-6 and TRBJ1-4, with no clear D. V was pared by 4 bases and J by 6 bases, with 12 bases between. The length of the CDR3 is 14 residues. Germline loops: CDR1 MNHNY, CDR2 SVGAGI (reference sequence). In DNA form, the CDR3 reads TGTGCCAGCAGTTCCGGGAGTTTATATGAAAAACTGTTTTTT. Translation gives CASSSGSLYEKLFF.

A few counts support this clone. The V and J genes are TRBV7-2 and TRBJ1-1; TRBD1 matches at 7 bases. With 5 bases clipped from V and 2 bases from J, the junction kept 5 bases outside the gene matches. This CDR3 has 14 residues. The germline V gene encodes CDR1 SGHTA and CDR2 FQGNSA. The CDR3 DNA is TGTGCCAGCAGCCTCCGGGACAGAAACACTGAAGCTTTCTTT. It is translated as CASSLRDRNTEAFF.

This sequence joins TRBV5-1 and TRBJ2-5; a possible D gene is TRBD2 (6 bases). Germline CDR1 reads SGHRS; CDR2 reads YFSETQ. V was clipped by 3 bases and J by 3 bases, with 15 bases between them. The CDR3 is made up of 15 amino acids. The CDR3 region is CASSSGAGEEETQYF. In DNA form, the CDR3 reads TGCGCCAGCAGCTCAGGAGCCGGGGAGGAAGAGACCCAGTACTTC. The full variable domain, in which reference TRBV5-1 and TRBJ2-5 provide the parts outside the CDR3, is KAGVTQTPRYLIKTRGQQVTLSCSPISGHRSVSWYQQTPGQGLQFLFEYFSETQRNKGNFPGRFSGRQFSNSRSEMNVSTLELGDSALYLCASSSGAGEEETQYFGPGTRLLVL.

This clone was observed a few times. The chain joins TRBV9 to TRBJ2-7, with TRBD2 matching 12 bases. Germline V gene lookup returns CDR1 SGDLS and CDR2 YYNGEE. The length of the CDR3 is 16 residues. V was pared by 0 bases and J by 7 bases, with 8 bases of the junction left unmatched. The CDR3 DNA reads as TGTGCCAGCAGCGTAGCTGAAACTAGCGGGGGGCGGGAGCAGTACTTC. Protein sequence: CASSVAETSGGREQYF.

The chain has TRBV4-3 and TRBJ1-5, with 7 bases matching TRBD1. V shed 4 bases and J 5 bases; nucleotides not matched to a gene: 5. Germline V gene lookup returns CDR1 LGHNA and CDR2 YSLEER. CDR3 length: 14 residues. The DNA of the CDR3 is TGCGCCAGCAGCCTTCGACAGGGCCATCAGCCCCAGCATTTT. Its translation: CASSLRQGHQPQHF.

In its sample, this clone was seen a few times. The chain combines TRBV7-9 with TRBJ2-5, with 10 positions matching TRBD2. Looked up from germline, CDR1 is SEHNR and CDR2 is FQNEAQ (reference sequence). Trimming took 5 bases from V and 4 from J; bases not matched to a gene: 7. This CDR3 region has 15 residues. Here the CDR3 DNA reads TGTGCCAGCAGCCTTCTTGGGACTAGCGTAGAGACCCAGTACTTC. Translated, it gives CASSLLGTSVETQYF.

This chain uses TRBV4-2 with TRBJ2-7; the D gene is possibly TRBD2 (5 bases). CDR1 is LGHNA and CDR2 is YNFKEQ in the germline V gene. V was pared by 1 base and J by 4 bases, with 8 bases between. The CDR3 is made up of 13 amino acids. In DNA form, the CDR3 reads TGTGCCAGCAGCCAAGCCCGAGGGTACGAGCAGTACTTC. Protein: CASSQARGYEQYF.

This chain uses TRBV10-3 with TRBJ2-2, with 9 bases matching TRBD2. Per the germline V gene, CDR1 is ENHRY and CDR2 is SYGVKD. The CDR3 sequence is 15 residues long. V lost 4 bases to trimming and J lost 6 bases; unmatched junction nucleotides: 6. The CDR3 loop is CAISAGGGAAGELFF. The DNA for the CDR3 is TGTGCCATCAGTGCCGGCGGGGGGGCGGCCGGGGAGCTGTTTTTT.